This TCR beta chain is drawn from a study of T cell changes during pregnancy in multiple sclerosis. Trimming took 0 bases from V and 0 from J, leaving 8 bases between them. The CDR3 is 15 amino acids. Germline V gene lookup returns CDR1 ENHRY and CDR2 SYGVKD. Clones were sequenced by immunoSEQ multiplex PCR, and TCRdb holds only the in-frame ones, with some missing. Of 30,000 to 40,000 clones listed, 89% are singletons. This sequence joins TRBV10-3 and TRBJ1-1; D remains ambiguous. The sequence came from a female donor with multiple sclerosis, enrolled in a pregnancy study. The specimen was CD8+ T cells from peripheral blood mononuclear cells, collected in the second trimester of pregnancy. CDR3 sequence: CAISESRQLNTEAFF. The CDR3 coding sequence is TGTGCCATCAGTGAGTCGAGGCAGCTGAACACTGAAGCTTTCTTT.